The source of this TCR beta chain is a study of T cell changes during pregnancy in multiple sclerosis. The assay was immunoSEQ multiplex PCR, and TCRdb's table has in-frame clones only and misses some. Of some 21,000 clones detected, around 85% appear once; the ten largest clones hold about 15%. The length of the CDR3 is 14 residues. Germline-derived CDR1 and CDR2 are MGHRA and YSYEKL. V gave up 3 bases and J gave up 0 bases, with 8 bases separating them. The sequence was collected from a female donor in good health, enrolled as a control in a pregnancy study. Source: CD8+ T cells from peripheral blood mononuclear cells, taken in the first trimester of pregnancy. V and J are TRBV4-1 and TRBJ1-2, with unresolved D. CDR3 nucleotides: TGCGCCAGCAGCCATCGCAGTTCTAACTATGGCTACACCTTC. Its protein product is CASSHRSSNYGYTF.